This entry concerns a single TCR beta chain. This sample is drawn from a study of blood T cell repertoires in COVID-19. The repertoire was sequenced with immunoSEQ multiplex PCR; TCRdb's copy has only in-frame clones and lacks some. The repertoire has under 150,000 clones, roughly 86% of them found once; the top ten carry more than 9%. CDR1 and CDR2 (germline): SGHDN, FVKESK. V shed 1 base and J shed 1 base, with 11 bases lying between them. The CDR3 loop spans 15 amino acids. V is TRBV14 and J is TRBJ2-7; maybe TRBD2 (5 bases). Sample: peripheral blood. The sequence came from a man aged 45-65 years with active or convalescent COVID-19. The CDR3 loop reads CASSQGASPSYEQYF. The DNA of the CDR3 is TGTGCCAGCAGCCAAGGGGCTAGCCCATCCTACGAGCAGTACTTC. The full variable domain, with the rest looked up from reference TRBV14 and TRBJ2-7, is EAGVTQFPSHSVIEKGQTVTLRCDPISGHDNLYWYRRVMGKEIKFLLHFVKESKQDESGMPNNRFLAERTGGTYSTLKVQPAELEDSGVYFCASSQGASPSYEQYFGPGTRLTVT.